The 19 T cell receptor beta chains given below trace back to one sample, sequenced in a study of cytomegalovirus exposure and HLA in healthy donors. PCR was performed using 60 Vbeta and 13 Jbeta primers. Repertoires were generated with immunoSEQ multiplex PCR, while TCRdb's copy carries only in-frame clones and drops some. The repertoire consists of 150,000 to 250,000 clones, with around 80% occurring once and the leading ten covering 1.5% to 2%. Input material: PBMCs. The receptors stem from a man in his thirties or forties in good health and CMV-seronegative.

This clone was observed a handful of times. The rearrangement joins TRBV11-2 to TRBJ1-3, with 7 bases identical to TRBD1. Germline V gives CDR1 SGHAT, CDR2 FQNNGV. Trimming at V came to 2 bases and at J to 2 bases, leaving 3 bases not matched to a gene. This CDR3 has 15 amino acids. The CDR3 nucleotides are TGTGCCAGCAGCTTATCAGGGACAGCTGGAAACACCATATATTTT. This encodes CASSLSGTAGNTIYF.

The rearrangement uses TRBV4-1 and TRBJ2-2; TRBD2 matches 9 bases. Looked up from germline, CDR1 is MGHRA and CDR2 is YSYEKL. CDR3 length equals 18 residues. Trimming cost V 6 bases and J 6 bases; bases outside gene matches: 17. The CDR3 is CASSPLPGLAGSAGELFF. DNA of the CDR3: TGCGCCAGCAGTCCCCTCCCCGGGCTAGCGGGATCCGCCGGGGAGCTGTTTTTT.

This clone was observed a few times. V usage is TRBV4-1 and J usage is TRBJ2-7; TRBD1 might be the D (6 bases). Germline V gene lookup returns CDR1 MGHRA and CDR2 YSYEKL. The CDR3 covers 15 residues. The ends were cut back, 1 base at V and 3 bases at J, with 13 bases in the middle. CDR3 region: CASSQGPGQNYEQYF. The CDR3 coding sequence is TGCGCCAGCAGCCAAGGCCCTGGACAGAACTACGAGCAGTACTTC.

This chain connects TRBV5-1 to TRBJ2-7; D possibly corresponds to TRBD2 (6 bases). This CDR3 has 14 amino acids. CDR1 and CDR2 (germline): SGHRS, YFSETQ. Trimming left V 0 bases short and J 2 bases short, with 9 bases between. The CDR3 nucleotides are TGCGCCAGCAGCTTGGCGGGGGACGCCTACGAGCAGTACTTC. Residues: CASSLAGDAYEQYF.

J is TRBJ1-4 and V is TRBV7-9; a possible D gene is TRBD1 (5 bases). V gave up 2 bases and J gave up 6 bases, with 10 bases separating them. CDR1 SEHNR and CDR2 FQNEAQ come from the germline V gene (reference sequence). The CDR3 sequence is 14 residues long. The CDR3 protein is CASSLIGGDEKLFF. The CDR3 region has the DNA TGTGCCAGCAGCTTAATCGGAGGGGATGAAAAACTGTTTTTT.

The genes are TRBV9 and TRBJ2-3; maybe TRBD2 (6 bases). The germline gives CDR1 SGDLS, CDR2 YYNGEE. The CDR3 spans 17 residues. Trimming removed 0 bases at V and 0 bases at J, with 14 bases between. The CDR3 region is CASSVGPSATSTDTQYF. The CDR3 DNA sequence: TGTGCCAGCAGCGTAGGTCCTAGCGCGACTAGCACAGATACGCAGTATTTT.

The chain has TRBV7-3 and TRBJ2-7; D uncertain. Germline V lookup: CDR1 SGHTA, CDR2 FQGTGA. The germline V and J ends were trimmed by 2 bases and 3 bases, with 5 bases remaining between them. This CDR3 is 12 amino acids long. The DNA for the CDR3 is TGTGCCAGCAGCTTAGAGGTCTACGAGCAGTACTTC. It yields the protein CASSLEVYEQYF.

V gene TRBV10-2 combines with J gene TRBJ1-6; D uncertain. The CDR3 contains 13 residues. Germline CDR1 WSHSY, CDR2 SAAADI. Between the trimmed V and J ends, which lost 6 bases and 8 bases, there was a span of 11 bases. DNA for the CDR3: TGCGCCAGCAGCGGGAAATCGGATTCACCCCTCCACTTT. This encodes CASSGKSDSPLHF.

V usage is TRBV5-1 and J usage is TRBJ2-5; no definite D call. The germline V gene encodes CDR1 SGHRS and CDR2 YFSETQ. V lost 2 bases, J lost 5 bases, and 4 bases lay in between. This CDR3 has 11 residues. CDR3 nucleotides: TGCGCCAGCAGCTTCGAGGAGACCCAGTACTTC. This encodes CASSFEETQYF.

The chain is built from TRBV28 and TRBJ2-7, with D perhaps matching TRBD1 (5 bases). Germline V lookup: CDR1 MDHEN, CDR2 SYDVKM. Trimming left V 3 bases short and J 3 bases short, with 12 bases between. This CDR3 region has 14 residues. The CDR3 sequence: CASSFQGWFYEQYF. The CDR3 DNA follows: TGTGCCAGCAGTTTCCAGGGTTGGTTCTACGAGCAGTACTTC. Full variable domain (outside the CDR3, taken from reference TRBV28 and TRBJ2-7): DVKVTQSSRYLVKRTGEKVFLECVQDMDHENMFWYRQDPGLGLRLIYFSYDVKMKEKGDIPEGYSVSREKKERFSLILESASTNQTSMYLCASSFQGWFYEQYFGPGTRLTVT.

The genes are TRBV2 and TRBJ2-3; D remains unclear. This CDR3 is 14 amino acids long. CDR1 is SNHLY, CDR2 FYNNEI, per germline. Trimming left V 5 bases short and J 6 bases short, with 15 bases between. This CDR3 is CASSTAPSGDTQYF. The CDR3, as DNA: TGTGCCAGCAGTACGGCCCCATCCGGGGATACGCAGTATTTT. The full variable domain, completed using reference TRBV2 and TRBJ2-3, is EPEVTQTPSHQVTQMGQEVILRCVPISNHLYFYWYRQILGQKVEFLVSFYNNEISEKSEIFDDQFSVERPDGSNFTLKIRSTKLEDSAMYFCASSTAPSGDTQYFGPGTRLTVL.

This chain links TRBV9 with TRBJ2-1; possible D gene TRBD2, 6 bases. V was clipped by 0 bases and J by 5 bases, with 18 bases between them. This CDR3 has 17 residues. CDR1 is SGDLS, CDR2 YYNGEE, per germline. The CDR3: CASSVAHLAPADNEQFF. CDR3 nucleotide sequence: TGTGCCAGCAGCGTAGCCCACCTAGCGCCTGCTGACAATGAGCAGTTCTTC.

The chain uses TRBV18 and TRBJ1-1, with D tentatively TRBD1 (5 bases). This CDR3 region has 13 residues. V was clipped by 6 bases and J by 4 bases, with 12 bases between them. Germline V lookup: CDR1 KGHSH, CDR2 LQKENI. CDR3 bases: TGTGCCAGCTCGCTGGCAGGGATCACTGAAGCTTTCTTT. This sequence encodes CASSLAGITEAFF.

The chain is built from TRBV14 and TRBJ2-3, with 8 bases matching TRBD1. The CDR3 is 15 amino acids. From germline, CDR1 is SGHDN and CDR2 FVKESK. The V and J ends lost 5 bases and 4 bases, in that order; junction bases with no gene match: 8. DNA of the CDR3: TGTGCCAGCAGCTATCAGGGGGCAGTTGCAGATACGCAGTATTTT. Translating it yields CASSYQGAVADTQYF.

The genes are TRBV28 and TRBJ2-5; D unresolved. Between the trimmed V and J ends, which lost 7 bases and 0 bases, there was a span of 12 bases. The germline V gene encodes CDR1 MDHEN and CDR2 SYDVKM. The CDR3 length is 14 residues. The CDR3 region has the DNA TGTGCCAGCACGTCCAGGATTTACCAAGAGACCCAGTACTTC. This translates into CASTSRIYQETQYF.

This chain joins TRBV29-1 and TRBJ1-2; 7 bases map to TRBD1. The germline V gene encodes CDR1 SQVTM and CDR2 ANQGSEA. Unmatched junction bases numbered 12, after V lost 5 bases and J lost 3 bases. The CDR3 loop spans 15 amino acids. The CDR3: CSVLPLQGIDYGYTF. CDR3 nucleotides: TGCAGCGTTCTACCCCTACAGGGGATCGACTATGGCTACACCTTC.

This chain joins TRBV6-6 and TRBJ1-5; D is uncertain. Germline CDR1 reads MNHNY; CDR2 reads SVGAGI (reference sequence). Trimming left V 2 bases short and J 5 bases short, with 10 bases between. The CDR3 extends over 14 amino acids. CDR3 bases: TGTGCCAGCAGTTACGTGCAGGTTGATCAGCCCCAGCATTTT. This codes for CASSYVQVDQPQHF.

This clone was counted only a few times. This sequence joins TRBV5-1 and TRBJ1-2, with D possibly TRBD1 on 5 matching bases. Germline loops: CDR1 SGHRS, CDR2 YFSETQ. V gave up 2 bases and J gave up 2 bases, with 13 bases separating them. The CDR3 has 15 amino acids. The CDR3 region is CASSFDQGRNYGYTF. The CDR3 DNA is TGCGCCAGCAGCTTTGATCAGGGAAGGAACTATGGCTACACCTTC.

The gene calls are TRBV28 and TRBJ2-3; no firm D call. This CDR3 has 14 amino acids. CDR1 is MDHEN, CDR2 SYDVKM, per germline. Trimming took off 3 bases at V and 0 bases at J, with 7 bases between the two ends. The DNA of the CDR3 is TGTGCCAGCAGTTTGCCTAGTAGCACAGATACGCAGTATTTT. This translates into CASSLPSSTDTQYF.